Listed below are T cell receptor beta chains from one sample, sequenced in a study of neoadjuvant anti-PD-1 for oral cavity cancer. The protocol was immunoSEQ multiplex PCR, while the TCRdb copy is restricted to in-frame clones and leaves out a portion. The sample has about 42,000 clones; 60% to 80% are singletons. This specimen consisted of PBMCs, obtained after nivolumab (anti-PD-1) treatment. The receptor source for this set is a person aged 40 to 85 with oral cavity squamous cell carcinoma. Both conserved end residues are part of each CDR3. A D gene is named only where the DNA matches it firmly. Size is stated for part of the rows, as once, few or many counts, or as a class when the clone is expanded.

J gene: TRBJ1-4; V gene: TRBV28; D gene: TRBD1; clone size: -; CDR3 DNA: TGTGCCAGCAGCAGGACAGGGCCAACTAATGAAAAACTGTTTTTT; CDR3 protein: CASSRTGPTNEKLFF
J gene: TRBJ1-2; V gene: TRBV6-1; D gene: -; clone size: -; CDR3 DNA: TGTGCCAGCAGTGTATGGGGTACCTACGCTAACTATGGCTACACCTTC; CDR3 protein: CASSVWGTYANYGYTF
J gene: TRBJ2-1; V gene: TRBV29-1; D gene: TRBD2; clone size: -; CDR3 DNA: TGCAGCGTTGATAAGGCGGGAGGCTCCTACAATGAGCAGTTCTTC; CDR3 protein: CSVDKAGGSYNEQFF
J gene: TRBJ1-1; V gene: TRBV6-6; D gene: -; clone size: few; CDR3 DNA: TGTGCCAGCAGTACGACAGAAAACACTGAAGCTTTCTTT; CDR3 protein: CASSTTENTEAFF
J gene: TRBJ1-2; V gene: TRBV6-1; D gene: -; clone size: once; CDR3 DNA: TGTGCCAGCAGTGAAGTGGGACGGCGCGGCAACTATGGCTACACCTTC; CDR3 protein: CASSEVGRRGNYGYTF
J gene: TRBJ2-7; V gene: TRBV11-2; D gene: -; clone size: few; CDR3 DNA: TGTGCCAGCAGCTCCGGTTGGAGCTCCTACGAGCAGTACTTC; CDR3 protein: CASSSGWSSYEQYF
J gene: TRBJ1-1; V gene: TRBV4-2; D gene: -; clone size: -; CDR3 DNA: TGTGCCAGCAGCCCTCAAGGGCAAGCGCCGAACACTGAAGCTTTCTTT; CDR3 protein: CASSPQGQAPNTEAFF
J gene: TRBJ2-1; V gene: TRBV14; D gene: TRBD2; clone size: -; CDR3 DNA: TGTGCCAGCAGCTGGACTAGCGGGGCCTCCAATGAGCAGTTCTTC; CDR3 protein: CASSWTSGASNEQFF
J gene: TRBJ2-5; V gene: TRBV10-1; D gene: -; clone size: -; CDR3 DNA: TGCGCCAGCAGTGACGGGGCGCAGGGTCAAGAGACCCAGTACTTC; CDR3 protein: CASSDGAQGQETQYF
J gene: TRBJ1-4; V gene: TRBV28; D gene: TRBD1; clone size: -; CDR3 DNA: TGTGCCAGCAGTTTCGGGACAGAATATAATGAAAAACTGTTTTTT; CDR3 protein: CASSFGTEYNEKLFF
J gene: TRBJ2-7; V gene: TRBV9; D gene: TRBD1; clone size: -; CDR3 DNA: TGTGCCAGCAGCGTCGGGACAGGGGGCGCATATGACGAGCAGTACTTC; CDR3 protein: CASSVGTGGAYDEQYF
J gene: TRBJ1-6; V gene: TRBV11-2; D gene: -; clone size: -; CDR3 DNA: TGTGCCAGCAGCTTAAGAGGAGTCTATAATTCACCCCTCCACTTT; CDR3 protein: CASSLRGVYNSPLHF
J gene: TRBJ1-2; V gene: TRBV28; D gene: -; clone size: -; CDR3 DNA: TGTGCCAGCAAGCCCGGGAACTCCTATGGCTACACCTTC; CDR3 protein: CASKPGNSYGYTF
J gene: TRBJ2-1; V gene: TRBV7-3; D gene: TRBD2; clone size: -; CDR3 DNA: TGTGCCAGCAGCTTCACGACTAGCGCGGGTGAGCAGTTCTTC; CDR3 protein: CASSFTTSAGEQFF
J gene: TRBJ2-5; V gene: TRBV15; D gene: TRBD2; clone size: few; CDR3 DNA: TGTGCCACCAGCGTAGGACTAGCGGGAGGAGAGACCCAGTACTTC; CDR3 protein: CATSVGLAGGETQYF
J gene: TRBJ1-2; V gene: TRBV5-5; D gene: -; clone size: -; CDR3 DNA: TGTGCCAGCAGCTTTAGGGTGACACCCGCGTATGGCTACACCTTC; CDR3 protein: CASSFRVTPAYGYTF
J gene: TRBJ2-1; V gene: TRBV10-2; D gene: TRBD2; clone size: -; CDR3 DNA: TGCGCCAGCAGCGGGACTAGCAGCGGTGAGCAGTTCTTC; CDR3 protein: CASSGTSSGEQFF
J gene: TRBJ2-2; V gene: TRBV5-4; D gene: TRBD2; clone size: medium-sized; CDR3 DNA: TGTGCCAGCAGCGCGTCCGGGACTAGCGGGAGGGCCGGGGCCGGGGAGCTGTTTTTT; CDR3 protein: CASSASGTSGRAGAGELFF
J gene: TRBJ1-2; V gene: TRBV7-9; D gene: TRBD1; clone size: -; CDR3 DNA: TGTGCCAGCAGCCCGCACCGGGACAGGGTACACTATGGCTACACCTTC; CDR3 protein: CASSPHRDRVHYGYTF
J gene: TRBJ2-7; V gene: TRBV10-3; D gene: -; clone size: few; CDR3 DNA: TGTGCCATAAGGACCTCTTACGAGCAGTACTTC; CDR3 protein: CAIRTSYEQYF
J gene: TRBJ2-1; V gene: TRBV29-1; D gene: TRBD2; clone size: -; CDR3 DNA: TGCAGTCTTTCCAGCGGGGGGGGAGTCGGGCAGTTCTTC; CDR3 protein: CSLSSGGGVGQFF
J gene: TRBJ2-2; V gene: TRBV5-1; D gene: -; clone size: -; CDR3 DNA: TGCGCCAGCAGCTTGCTTGTCCGGGGCCCTCAAGGCGGGGAGCTGTTTTTT; CDR3 protein: CASSLLVRGPQGGELFF
J gene: TRBJ2-7; V gene: TRBV5-1; D gene: TRBD1; clone size: -; CDR3 DNA: TGCGCCAGCAGCAAGGGACAGGGGGCTGACGAGCAGTACTTC; CDR3 protein: CASSKGQGADEQYF
J gene: TRBJ2-3; V gene: TRBV28; D gene: TRBD1; clone size: few; CDR3 DNA: TGTGCCAGCAGTTTTACAAGGGGGCTGGCAGATACGCAGTATTTT; CDR3 protein: CASSFTRGLADTQYF
J gene: TRBJ2-1; V gene: TRBV7-3; D gene: -; clone size: -; CDR3 DNA: TGTGCCAGCAGCTTAACGGGAAGGGTCGGTGAGCAGTTCTTC; CDR3 protein: CASSLTGRVGEQFF
J gene: TRBJ2-2; V gene: TRBV7-7; D gene: -; clone size: -; CDR3 DNA: TGTGCCAGCAGCTGGCAGCTGAACGCGAACACCGGGGAGCTGTTTTTT; CDR3 protein: CASSWQLNANTGELFF
J gene: TRBJ2-7; V gene: TRBV27; D gene: TRBD2; clone size: few; CDR3 DNA: TGTGCCAGCAGAGACGCTAGGGGGACTAGGAGCTCCTACGAGCAGTACTTC; CDR3 protein: CASRDARGTRSSYEQYF
J gene: TRBJ2-3; V gene: TRBV9; D gene: -; clone size: few; CDR3 DNA: TGTGCCAGCAGCGTAGCTCTGGGGGGCACAGATACGCAGTATTTT; CDR3 protein: CASSVALGGTDTQYF
J gene: TRBJ1-2; V gene: TRBV6-4; D gene: -; clone size: -; CDR3 DNA: TGTGCCAGCAGTGGGCCGGACTATGGCTACACCTTC; CDR3 protein: CASSGPDYGYTF
J gene: TRBJ1-2; V gene: TRBV14; D gene: -; clone size: once; CDR3 DNA: TGTGCCAGCAGCCATGAGATAGGACTTCTCCCCCACGGCTACACCTTC; CDR3 protein: CASSHEIGLLPHGYTF
J gene: TRBJ1-1; V gene: TRBV9; D gene: -; clone size: -; CDR3 DNA: TGTGCCAGCAGCGGATTAACACTGAGGGCTGAAGCTTTCTTT; CDR3 protein: CASSGLTLRAEAFF
J gene: TRBJ2-3; V gene: TRBV19; D gene: -; clone size: -; CDR3 DNA: TGTGCCAGTAGTCCTATAGGAGATACGCAGTATTTT; CDR3 protein: CASSPIGDTQYF
J gene: TRBJ2-5; V gene: TRBV5-1; D gene: -; clone size: -; CDR3 DNA: TGCGCCAGCAGCTTGCCGGGTCAAGAGACCCAGTACTTC; CDR3 protein: CASSLPGQETQYF
J gene: TRBJ1-5; V gene: TRBV9; D gene: -; clone size: -; CDR3 DNA: TGTGCCAGCAGCAGGGATGGAGGGGGTAGCAATCAGCCCCAGCATTTT; CDR3 protein: CASSRDGGGSNQPQHF
J gene: TRBJ1-2; V gene: TRBV18; D gene: -; clone size: -; CDR3 DNA: TGTGCCAGCTCACCAGGGAAGGGGGGAAATGGTGGCTACACCTTC; CDR3 protein: CASSPGKGGNGGYTF
J gene: TRBJ1-1; V gene: TRBV28; D gene: -; clone size: -; CDR3 DNA: TGTGCCAGCCGATTAATGAACACTGAAGCTTTCTTT; CDR3 protein: CASRLMNTEAFF
J gene: TRBJ1-5; V gene: TRBV5-1; D gene: -; clone size: -; CDR3 DNA: TGCGCCAGCAGCTCAAACGGCAATCAGCCCCAGCATTTT; CDR3 protein: CASSSNGNQPQHF
J gene: TRBJ2-1; V gene: TRBV7-2; D gene: -; clone size: -; CDR3 DNA: TGTGCCAGCAGCTTAACGCGTGATGAGCAGTTCTTC; CDR3 protein: CASSLTRDEQFF
J gene: TRBJ2-2; V gene: TRBV6-1; D gene: -; clone size: -; CDR3 DNA: TGTGCCAGCAGTGAAGATGGCGGGAACACCGGGGAGCTGTTTTTT; CDR3 protein: CASSEDGGNTGELFF
J gene: TRBJ1-4; V gene: TRBV5-6; D gene: -; clone size: -; CDR3 DNA: TGTGCCAGCAGCCTGACAGATCAACTGTTTTTT; CDR3 protein: CASSLTDQLFF
J gene: TRBJ2-7; V gene: TRBV14; D gene: -; clone size: -; CDR3 DNA: TGTGCCAGCAGCCAAGGAGGTCTCTCCCTAAGTTCCCACGAGCAGTACTTC; CDR3 protein: CASSQGGLSLSSHEQYF
J gene: TRBJ1-3; V gene: TRBV19; D gene: -; clone size: -; CDR3 DNA: TGTGCCAGTAGTATTGGGTTGAGCTCTGGAAACACCATATATTTT; CDR3 protein: CASSIGLSSGNTIYF
J gene: TRBJ1-6; V gene: TRBV7-9; D gene: TRBD1; clone size: -; CDR3 DNA: TGTGCCAGCAGCTTCCCGACAGGGCGAATCCACTTT; CDR3 protein: CASSFPTGRIHF
J gene: TRBJ2-1; V gene: TRBV6-1; D gene: -; clone size: -; CDR3 DNA: TGTGCCAGCAGTCCCCAGGTCGATGAGCAGTTCTTC; CDR3 protein: CASSPQVDEQFF
J gene: TRBJ1-6; V gene: TRBV4-1; D gene: TRBD1; clone size: -; CDR3 DNA: TGCGCCAGCAGCCACGGGACAGGGGTTACTTCACCCCTCCACTTT; CDR3 protein: CASSHGTGVTSPLHF
J gene: TRBJ1-1; V gene: TRBV7-9; D gene: -; clone size: -; CDR3 DNA: TGTGCCAGCAGTTTCAACAGGGATGCTTTCTTT; CDR3 protein: CASSFNRDAFF
J gene: TRBJ2-3; V gene: TRBV2; D gene: -; clone size: -; CDR3 DNA: TGTGCCCCTGGGGGAGGACTGGCGGGAGATACGCAGTATTTT; CDR3 protein: CAPGGGLAGDTQYF
J gene: TRBJ2-7; V gene: TRBV7-3; D gene: -; clone size: -; CDR3 DNA: TGTGCCAGCAGCTTACAAAGGGCGGGACTCCTGCATGGGGAGCAGTACTTC; CDR3 protein: CASSLQRAGLLHGEQYF
J gene: TRBJ1-6; V gene: TRBV5-4; D gene: -; clone size: once; CDR3 DNA: TGTGCCAGCAGCCCCTGGTCCTATAATTCACCCCTCCACTTT; CDR3 protein: CASSPWSYNSPLHF
J gene: TRBJ2-1; V gene: TRBV2; D gene: -; clone size: once; CDR3 DNA: TGTGCCAGCGGGACGGAGGTTTACAATGAGCAGTTCTTC; CDR3 protein: CASGTEVYNEQFF
J gene: TRBJ1-6; V gene: TRBV14; D gene: -; clone size: -; CDR3 DNA: TGTGCCAGCAGCCAAAGACTAAATTCACCCCTCCACTTT; CDR3 protein: CASSQRLNSPLHF